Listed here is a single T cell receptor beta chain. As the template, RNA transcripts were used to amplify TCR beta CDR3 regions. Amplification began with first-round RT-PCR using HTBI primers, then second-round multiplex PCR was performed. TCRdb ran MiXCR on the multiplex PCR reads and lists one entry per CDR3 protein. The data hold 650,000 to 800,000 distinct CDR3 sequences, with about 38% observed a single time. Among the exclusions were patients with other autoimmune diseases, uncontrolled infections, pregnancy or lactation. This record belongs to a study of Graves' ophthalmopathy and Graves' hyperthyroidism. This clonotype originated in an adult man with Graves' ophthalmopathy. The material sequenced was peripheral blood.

In nucleotides, the CDR3 is TGTGCCAGCAGCCACGGACAGGGGGCCTTTGGGGCCAACGTCCTGACTTTC. Translated, it gives CASSHGQGAFGANVLTF. V and J are TRBV11-1 and TRBJ2-6; TRBD1 aligns across 11 bases. The CDR3 runs 17 residues. CDR1 is SGHAT and CDR2 is FQDESV in the germline V gene (reference sequence). Trimming removed 5 bases from V and 3 bases from J; junction bases left unmatched: 6.